These 22 T cell receptor beta chains came from one sample sequenced in a study of blood T cell repertoires in COVID-19. Assay: immunoSEQ multiplex PCR; the TCRdb copy retains only in-frame clones and omits some. The data show about 250,000 clones, roughly 85% seen once. Input material: peripheral blood. The source is a man aged 50 to 59 with COVID-19, enrolled during active disease.

This chain uses TRBV11-3 with TRBJ2-3, with TRBD2 as a possible D gene (7 bases). The germline V and J ends were trimmed by 5 bases and 2 bases, with 11 bases remaining between them. Looked up from germline, CDR1 is SGHNT and CDR2 is YENEEA. The CDR3 covers 14 residues. The CDR3 DNA reads TGTGCCAGCAGCCCCCGGGGGGCCACAGATACGCAGTATTTT. This encodes CASSPRGATDTQYF.

This clone was seen once. The chain combines TRBV5-8 with TRBJ1-5, with 7 bases fitting TRBD1. The germline V gene has CDR1 SGHTS and CDR2 YDEGEE. J lost 0 bases, V lost 5 bases, and 11 bases had no gene match. The CDR3 has 17 amino acids. DNA for the CDR3: TGTGCCAGCAGATCGACAGGGATAGAGGGTAGCAATCAGCCCCAGCATTTT. Encoded protein: CASRSTGIEGSNQPQHF.

The gene calls are TRBV3-1 (or the pseudogene TRBV3-2) and TRBJ2-5; possible D gene TRBD2, 5 bases. This CDR3 is 16 amino acids long. Germline CDR1 reads LGHDT; CDR2 reads YNNKEL (reference sequence). V was pared by 0 bases and J by 4 bases, with 15 bases between. The CDR3 here is CASSQDLLGRGETQYF. The CDR3 DNA is TGTGCCAGCAGCCAAGACCTCCTGGGGAGAGGAGAGACCCAGTACTTC.

V usage is TRBV18 and J usage is TRBJ1-1; D not certain. The germline V and J ends were trimmed by 2 bases and 1 base, with 8 bases remaining between them. The length of the CDR3 is 14 residues. Germline V lookup: CDR1 KGHSH, CDR2 LQKENI. The CDR3 spells CASSPGRSNTEAFF. CDR3 DNA sequence: TGTGCCAGCTCACCAGGCAGGTCGAACACTGAAGCTTTCTTT.

This clone has only a few counts. J is TRBJ2-2 and V is TRBV2; the D is unclear. V dropped 4 bases and J dropped 1 base, with 4 bases sitting between them. This CDR3 is built from 13 residues. Germline lookup yields CDR1 SNHLY and CDR2 FYNNEI. CDR3 nucleotides: TGTGCCAGCAGTGCCGGGAACACCGGGGAGCTGTTTTTT. Translated: CASSAGNTGELFF.

This clone was seen a handful of times. This chain joins TRBV18 and TRBJ1-5; possible D gene TRBD1, 5 bases. The length of the CDR3 is 14 residues. Per germline, CDR1 KGHSH and CDR2 LQKENI. Trimming took 6 bases from V and 7 from J, leaving 16 bases between them. Written as DNA, the CDR3 is TGTGCCAGCTCCGCGGGGGGGGTTGAGCAGCCCCAGCATTTT. It translates to CASSAGGVEQPQHF.

This chain links TRBV28 with TRBJ2-5; TRBD1 might be the D (6 bases). This CDR3 comprises 13 residues. The germline gives CDR1 MDHEN, CDR2 SYDVKM. V was clipped by 5 bases and J by 5 bases, with 12 bases between them. The CDR3 region is CASSIRQVETQYF. CDR3 sequence (DNA): TGTGCCAGCAGTATCCGACAGGTTGAGACCCAGTACTTC.

This clone showed up just once. The chain uses TRBV18 and TRBJ2-3; the D gene is possibly TRBD1 (6 bases). This CDR3 is 14 amino acids long. The V end was cut by 3 bases, the J end by 5 bases, with 12 bases between. Germline CDR1 KGHSH, CDR2 LQKENI. DNA for the CDR3: TGTGCCAGCTCACCCGGAAGGGACATAGATACGCAGTATTTT. This codes for CASSPGRDIDTQYF.

The V and J genes are TRBV19 and TRBJ2-3; a weak D match, TRBD2 (7 bases). Deletions cut 4 bases from V and 4 bases from J, with 12 bases between. The germline V gene has CDR1 LNHDA and CDR2 SQIVND (reference sequence). The CDR3 is 14 residues long. The chain's CDR3 is CASSNPGGADTQYF. In nucleotides, the CDR3 is TGTGCCAGTAGTAACCCGGGGGGCGCAGATACGCAGTATTTT.

CDR3 in amino acids: CATSDPRGSSYNEQFF. The CDR3 nucleotides read TGTGCCACCAGTGACCCGCGGGGGAGCTCCTACAATGAGCAGTTCTTC. This chain joins TRBV24-1 and TRBJ2-1, with TRBD2 matching over 7 bases. Germline loops: CDR1 KGHDR, CDR2 SFDVKD. The CDR3 consists of 16 residues. V shed 4 bases and J 0 bases; nucleotides not matched to a gene: 5.

Regarding this clone: The sample holds other DNA sequences that translate to the same CDR3. The rearrangement joins TRBV3-1 (or the pseudogene TRBV3-2) to TRBJ2-1; D possibly corresponds to TRBD1 (6 bases). In germline, CDR1 is LGHDT, CDR2 YNNKEL (reference sequence). V was clipped by 1 base and J by 10 bases, with 8 bases between them. This CDR3 has 12 amino acids. CDR3 nucleotides: TGTGCCAGCAGCCAAGCTGGGGGCGAGCAGTTCTTC. Protein sequence: CASSQAGGEQFF.

The chain recombines TRBV5-4 with TRBJ1-2; 8 nucleotides align to TRBD1. In germline, CDR1 is SGHNT, CDR2 YYREEE (reference sequence). This CDR3 contains 15 residues. V gave up 6 bases and J gave up 4 bases; unmatched junction bases: 11. This CDR3 is CASNDKTGVGYGYTF. CDR3 coding DNA: TGTGCCAGCAACGACAAGACAGGGGTAGGCTATGGCTACACCTTC.

CDR3 in DNA: TGTGCCAGCAGCGCAACAGGTTACTCCTACGAGCAGTACTTC. It is translated as CASSATGYSYEQYF. The chain combines TRBV7-9 with TRBJ2-7, with D maybe TRBD1 (5 bases). This CDR3 region has 14 residues. V was shortened by 5 bases and J by 0 bases, with 11 bases between the two germline ends. In germline, CDR1 is SEHNR, CDR2 FQNEAQ (reference sequence).

This CDR3 reads CASSEFVEDTEAFF. In DNA form, the CDR3 reads TGTGCCAGCAGTGAATTTGTGGAGGACACTGAAGCTTTCTTT. The genes are TRBV6-1 and TRBJ1-1; D not resolved. Trimming took 2 bases from V and 3 from J, leaving 10 bases between them. The CDR3 runs 14 residues. The V gene's germline CDR1 is MNHNS and CDR2 SASEGT.

This clone was found a few times. The J gene is TRBJ1-2, the V gene TRBV10-3; 9 nucleotides agree with TRBD1. The CDR3 extends over 13 amino acids. Germline-derived CDR1 and CDR2 are ENHRY and SYGVKD. The J segment lost 7 bases and the V segment lost 1 base, leaving 1 base of the junction unmatched. The CDR3 region is CAISEWTGVGYTF. The CDR3, as DNA: TGTGCCATCAGTGAGTGGACAGGGGTTGGCTACACCTTC.

This chain uses TRBV19 with TRBJ2-3, with 7 bases that match TRBD2. Germline CDR1 reads LNHDA; CDR2 reads SQIVND (reference sequence). The V and J ends lost 5 bases and 2 bases, in that order; junction bases with no gene match: 4. CDR3 length: 14 residues. The CDR3 region has the DNA TGTGCCAGTAGTCCCGGGGGGACCACAGATACGCAGTATTTT. Residues: CASSPGGTTDTQYF. Using reference TRBV19 and TRBJ2-3 for the parts outside the CDR3, the full variable domain is DGGITQSPKYLFRKEGQNVTLSCEQNLNHDAMYWYRQDPGQGLRLIYYSQIVNDFQKGDIAEGYSVSREKKESFPLTVTSAQKNPTAFYLCASSPGGTTDTQYFGPGTRLTVL.

This sequence joins TRBV10-3 and TRBJ2-6; D is perhaps TRBD1 (6 bases). Trimming took 3 bases from V and 0 from J, leaving 21 bases between them. CDR1 is ENHRY, CDR2 SYGVKD, per germline. The CDR3 length is 20 residues. The CDR3 DNA reads TGTGCCATCAGTGAAGGGACACTAAGTTCGGCTAGCTCTGGGGCCAACGTCCTGACTTTC. Encoded protein: CAISEGTLSSASSGANVLTF.

The chain employs TRBV28 and TRBJ2-7, with D possibly TRBD1 on 6 matching bases. V lost 6 bases and J lost 3, with 9 bases in between. This CDR3 has 12 residues. CDR1 is MDHEN, CDR2 SYDVKM, per germline. CDR3 residues: CASSTGNYEQYF. CDR3 nucleotides: TGTGCCAGCAGCACAGGGAACTACGAGCAGTACTTC.

The table lists this clone with a few counts. The chain uses TRBV27 and TRBJ1-6; TRBD1 is a possible D gene (5 bases). Trimming took off 3 bases at V and 2 bases at J, with 8 bases between the two ends. The germline gives CDR1 MNHEY, CDR2 SMNVEV (reference sequence). This CDR3 spans 15 amino acids. CDR3 bases: TGTGCCAGCAGTTTTCGGGGGACCTATAATTCACCCCTCCACTTT. Translation gives CASSFRGTYNSPLHF.

In its sample, this clone was seen once. The V call is TRBV5-1, the J call TRBJ2-1, with D maybe TRBD1 (5 bases). The CDR3 loop spans 14 amino acids. V shed 4 bases and J shed 3 bases, with 11 bases lying between them. Germline V gene lookup returns CDR1 SGHRS and CDR2 YFSETQ. This CDR3 is CASSVGADYNEQFF. In DNA, the CDR3 is TGCGCCAGCAGCGTAGGGGCAGACTACAATGAGCAGTTCTTC.

V gene TRBV7-9 combines with J gene TRBJ2-5; 8 bases fit TRBD1. The CDR3 is made up of 17 amino acids. J lost 3 bases, V lost 3 bases, and 12 bases had no gene match. CDR1 and CDR2 (germline): SEHNR, FQNEAQ (reference sequence). The CDR3 nucleotides read TGTGCCAGCAGCTTGGATGTCAGGACAGGGAGAAAAGAGACCCAGTACTTC. Its protein product is CASSLDVRTGRKETQYF.

The J gene is TRBJ2-5, the V gene TRBV4-2; 15 positions match TRBD2. The V segment lost 0 bases and the J segment 4 bases; nucleotides outside the gene matches: 6. CDR1 is LGHNA, CDR2 YNFKEQ, per germline. The CDR3 loop spans 18 amino acids. The CDR3 protein is CASSQEGLAGGPGETQYF. In DNA, the CDR3 is TGTGCCAGCAGCCAAGAAGGACTAGCGGGGGGGCCGGGAGAGACCCAGTACTTC.